This T cell receptor (beta chain) was profiled in a study of molecular identifiers for immune sequencing clone quantification. Looking at the study overall: Naive CD8 RNA (about 19,000 or 110,000 cells) was divided into five aliquots, with four sequenced. Study-level findings and limits: Clones with over 20 RNA copies captured over 99% of effector molecules but under 1% of naive ones.

The length of the CDR3 is 16 residues. CDR1 is KGHSH, CDR2 LQKENI, per germline. Generation of bulk TCR libraries relied on previously described methods and listed TCR primers. TCRdb used MiXCR to reprocess the PCR reads, holding one entry per CDR3 protein. The sample includes around 480,000 distinct CDR3 sequences, about 25% of them seen just once. In regard to this clonotype: The antigen is undetermined. An end of the junction differs from the germline gene, which may be a read error.

Using a CD8+CD4-CCR7+CD45RA+ phenotype, naive CD8 T cells were sorted. The sequence was collected from a human donor in good health. Some libraries in this study had Jurkat cell RNA spiked in. What was sequenced was naive CD8+ T cells from blood, with Jurkat cell RNA spiked in. Described subset: FACS-sorted CD8+CD4-CCR7+CD45RA+ naive T cells. The chain uses TRBV18 and TRBJ2-1; 10 nucleotides agree with TRBD1. CDR3 nucleotide sequence: TGTGCCAGCTCACCCGGCCGGGACAGGGGCTTGTATGAGCGGTTCTTC. Translation gives CASSPGRDRGLYERFF.